Included here is one T cell receptor (beta chain) sequence, with context. Which antigen it targets is not known. The input lacks base qualities; no much larger clone sits a single base away. The sample comes from a study of technical replicates of blood from several donors (dated 2017 in TCRdb). Preparation of the library involved the immunoSEQ multiplex PCR assay. TCRdb took over this immuneACCESS table, retaining in-frame rearrangements with V and J assigned. Such tables are incomplete; in checked studies, under half of the missing clones stem from an unresolved V gene, and the remainder is unexplained. Within this sample are tens of thousands of clones, with roughly 94% of them counted one time only. The ten largest clonotypes hold around 0.37% of the sample. CDR1 and CDR2, looked up from the germline V gene (reference sequence), are LNHDA and SQIVND. The V and J ends are trimmed by 4 bases and 5 bases, leaving 8 bases between them. From the cysteine through the phenylalanine, the CDR3 covers 12 amino acids. CDR3 DNA is the only sequence kept; it has 36 bases, read in frame from the first base.

What was sequenced was T cells isolated from PBMCs. This TCR derives from a human donor in good health. The chain is encoded by TRBV19 joined to TRBJ1-1, with TRBD1 tentatively as D gene (5 bases match). CDR3 protein: CASSTRGTEAFF. The DNA reads TGTGCCAGTAGTACCCGGGGGACTGAAGCTTTCTTT.